What follows describes a single TCR beta chain. Its antigen remains unidentified. The sample originates from a study of graft-versus-host responses after intestinal transplantation. Whole-study context: Every transplant recipient was induced with anti-thymocyte globulin, then maintained on tacrolimus and steroids for approximately three years. Study-wide results and caveats: Individuals carrying graft-donor T cell macrochimerism showed high graft-versus-host to host-versus-graft clonal ratios in allografts. There were GvH clones found in recipient marrow, and some of them appeared first in ileum or blood.

The length of the CDR3 is 15 residues. Unmatched junction bases numbered 13, after V lost 7 bases and J lost 7 bases. In germline, CDR1 is GTSNPN, CDR2 SVGIG (reference sequence). TCRdb's copy holds only in-frame clones and misses some; the assay was immunoSEQ multiplex PCR. The table has about 93,000 clones, 90% to 95% seen once. The source of this sequence is a human donor who received an intestinal transplant. Sequenced material: unstimulated CD8+ T cells sorted from spleen or lymph node cells, taken before intestinal transplant. The chain employs TRBV30 and TRBJ1-5; 10 nucleotides agree with TRBD1. CDR3 region: CALTKTGGKGQPQHF. The CDR3 DNA reads as TGTGCCTTGACAAAGACAGGGGGCAAGGGGCAGCCCCAGCATTTT.